This T cell receptor beta chain stems from a study of blood T cells in healthy people across ages. This CDR3 has 13 amino acids. With 6 bases clipped from V and 5 bases from J, the junction kept 4 bases outside the gene matches. In germline, CDR1 is ENHRY, CDR2 SYGVKD. The authors ran a second PCR of about 6 to 11 cycles using a sample-barcoded 5' primer and a J-beta primer mix. Each CDR3 protein is one row after TCRdb ran MiXCR on the 5' RACE reads. The sample lists some 1.5 million distinct CDR3 sequences; over 25% were seen once. This clonotype showed up many times. The antigen remains undetermined. Study-wide results and limits: Naive and antigen-experienced cells were not separated, limiting conclusive comparison.

The specimen was blood. This receptor was taken from a woman in her twenties or thirties in good health. V and J are TRBV10-3 and TRBJ2-1; 7 bases fit TRBD2. CDR3 sequence: CAISPGGNNEQFF. The CDR3 nucleotides are TGTGCCATCAGCCCGGGGGGAAACAATGAGCAGTTCTTC.